The source of this TCR beta chain is a study of immune cell composition in non-small cell lung cancer. About the research overall: Most cases were lung adenocarcinoma or squamous cell carcinoma.

On this clone itself: Its matching antigen is unknown.

V was clipped by 4 bases and J by 2 bases; unmatched bases: 4. CDR3 length: 14 residues. CDR1 and CDR2 (germline): SEHNR, FQNEAQ (reference sequence). Frozen unsorted single-cell suspensions supplied the genomic DNA. The study, taken as a whole, reports: Lung squamous cell carcinoma tumours had significantly higher top 10 clone scores and productive clonality than lung adenocarcinoma.

Clones were read by immunoSEQ multiplex PCR, and TCRdb kept only the in-frame ones, dropping some. The table includes some 3,900 clones, approximately 80% detected once. The source material was lung tumor tissue. The source of this sequence is a human donor with non-small cell lung cancer. This sequence joins TRBV7-9 and TRBJ2-7; 8 nucleotides align to TRBD1. For the CDR3, the DNA is TGTGCCAGCAGCTCACGACAGGGGCCCTACGAGCAGTACTTC. The encoded protein is CASSSRQGPYEQYF.